Sequencing of this T cell receptor (beta chain) was carried out in a study of T-cell reconstitution after alpha-beta-depleted transplantation in children listed by TCRdb under 2016. Turning to the overall study: The study quantitatively tracked T-cell immune reconstitution after TCRalphabeta/CD19-depleted allogeneic hematopoietic cell transplantation in children using TCR repertoire profiling. What the work shows at the level of the full study, not this receptor alone: The apparently early recovery of alphabetaT-cell counts about two months after transplant reportedly depended on only several hundred rapidly expanded clones that came from non-depleted graft cells. In some patients, the high TCRbeta diversity seen at day 60 was put down to recipient T cells and intrathymic progenitors that had survived conditioning. Hyperexpanded clone frequencies declined over subsequent months; after one year, T-cell counts and TCRbeta diversity were mostly attributed to newly produced T cells.

This clonotype was observed a few times. The target of this receptor is not known. No much larger clone exists at a distance of one base, and base qualities are not known. V and J are trimmed by 2 bases and 7 bases, and the gene matches miss 5 bases of the junction. The germline V gene (reference sequence) specifies DFQATT as CDR1 and SNEGSKA as CDR2. From the cysteine up to the phenylalanine, the CDR3 has a length of 13 residues. The sequence is cut down to CDR3 DNA, 39 bases in frame from base 1. The intended sense of this specimen's treatment or condition label: allogeneic hematopoietic cell transplantation with graft depleted of TCRalphabeta T cells and CD19 B cells. The children who served as transplant recipients had been given grafts of TCRalphabeta/CD19-depleted allogeneic hematopoietic cells. Libraries were built with PCR. The listed sequencing device is Illumina HiSeq 2500. TCR library preparation used molecular barcoding, with unique molecular identifiers applied to normalize quantification of the TCRbeta repertoire. TCRdb cleaned the public reads at Q25 with fastp, built clones with MiXCR and kept in-frame beta chains. Records with the same CDR3 protein are collapsed into one entry carrying the most frequent genes and DNA. This sample comprises about 980,000 distinct CDR3 sequences, 25% to 30% of them detected only once. The top ten clones comprise under 30% of the sample.

The TCR originated in a boy less than two years old who had a stem cell transplant for SCID, so the T cells may come from the graft donor. The sequence links TRBV20-1 to TRBJ1-1; 9 junctional bases match TRBD1. Sequenced here: PBMCs, mostly from graft donor cells, sampled 360 days after TCRalphabeta/CD19-depleted stem cell transplant. CDR3 sequence: CSARKTGGIEAFF. The base sequence is TGCAGTGCTAGAAAGACAGGGGGGATTGAAGCTTTCTTT.